This T cell receptor beta chain was sequenced for a study of monozygotic twins with cystic fibrosis. Study overall: With around 14 PCR cycles, barcoded libraries came from roughly 2.9 micrograms of fragmented DNA.

TCRdb's copy holds only in-frame clones and misses some; the assay was immunoSEQ multiplex PCR. Of fewer than 30,000 clones detected, over 80% appear once; the ten largest clones hold 0.8% to 1%. V lost 0 bases, J lost 2 bases, and 11 bases lay in between. CDR1 and CDR2 (germline): GTSNPN, SVGIG (reference sequence). The CDR3 length is 15 residues. The receptor was derived from a girl under 10 years old with cystic fibrosis. The rearrangement uses TRBV30 and TRBJ2-1; TRBD2 is a possible D gene (5 bases). The sequencing sample was made of blood. This CDR3 reads CAWSVHGVTYNEQFF. CDR3 DNA: TGTGCCTGGAGTGTACACGGGGTTACCTACAATGAGCAGTTCTTC.